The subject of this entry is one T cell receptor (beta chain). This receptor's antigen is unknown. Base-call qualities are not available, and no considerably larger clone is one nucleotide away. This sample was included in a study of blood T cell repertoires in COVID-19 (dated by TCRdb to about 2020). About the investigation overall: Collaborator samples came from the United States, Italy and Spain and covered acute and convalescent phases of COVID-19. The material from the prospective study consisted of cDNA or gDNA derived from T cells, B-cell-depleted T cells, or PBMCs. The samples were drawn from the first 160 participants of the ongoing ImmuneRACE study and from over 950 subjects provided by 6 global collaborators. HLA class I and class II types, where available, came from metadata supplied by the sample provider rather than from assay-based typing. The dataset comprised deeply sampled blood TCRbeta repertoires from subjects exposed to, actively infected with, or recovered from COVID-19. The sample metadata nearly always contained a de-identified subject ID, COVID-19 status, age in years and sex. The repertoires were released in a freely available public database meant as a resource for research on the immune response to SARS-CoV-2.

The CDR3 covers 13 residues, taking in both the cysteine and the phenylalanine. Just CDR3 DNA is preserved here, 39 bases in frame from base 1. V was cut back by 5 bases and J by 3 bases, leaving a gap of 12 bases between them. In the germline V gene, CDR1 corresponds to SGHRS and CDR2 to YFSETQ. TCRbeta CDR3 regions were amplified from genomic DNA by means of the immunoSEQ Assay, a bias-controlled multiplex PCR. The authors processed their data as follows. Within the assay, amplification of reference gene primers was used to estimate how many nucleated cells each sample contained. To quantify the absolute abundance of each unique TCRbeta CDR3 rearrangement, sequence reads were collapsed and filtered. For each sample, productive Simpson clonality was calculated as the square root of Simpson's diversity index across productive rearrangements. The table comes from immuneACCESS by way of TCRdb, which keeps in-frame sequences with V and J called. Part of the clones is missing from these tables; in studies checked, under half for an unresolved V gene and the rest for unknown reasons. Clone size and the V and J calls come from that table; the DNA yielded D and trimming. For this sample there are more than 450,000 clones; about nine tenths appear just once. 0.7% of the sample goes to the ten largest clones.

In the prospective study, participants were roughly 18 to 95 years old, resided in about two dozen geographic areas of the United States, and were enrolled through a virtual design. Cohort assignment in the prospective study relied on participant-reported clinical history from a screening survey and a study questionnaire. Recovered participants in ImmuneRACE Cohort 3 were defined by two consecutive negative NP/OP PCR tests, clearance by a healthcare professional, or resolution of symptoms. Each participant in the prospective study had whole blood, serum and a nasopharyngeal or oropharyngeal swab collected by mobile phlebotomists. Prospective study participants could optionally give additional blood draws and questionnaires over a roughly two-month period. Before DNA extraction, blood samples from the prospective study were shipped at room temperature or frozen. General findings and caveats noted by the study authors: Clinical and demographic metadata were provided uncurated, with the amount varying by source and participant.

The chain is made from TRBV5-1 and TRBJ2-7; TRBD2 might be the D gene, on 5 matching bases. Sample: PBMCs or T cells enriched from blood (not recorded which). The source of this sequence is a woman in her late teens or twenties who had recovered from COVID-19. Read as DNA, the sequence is TGCGCCAGCAGTCTCGGAGGAAACTACGAGCAGTACTTC. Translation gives CASSLGGNYEQYF. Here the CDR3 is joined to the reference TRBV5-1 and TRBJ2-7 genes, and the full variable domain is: KAGVTQTPRYLIKTRGQQVTLSCSPISGHRSVSWYQQTPGQGLQFLFEYFSETQRNKGNFPGRFSGRQFSNSRSEMNVSTLELGDSALYLCASSLGGNYEQYFGPGTRLTVT.